The T cell receptor beta chain described here comes from a study of T cells after posttransplantation cyclophosphamide. This clone was seen repeatedly, ten times or more. Measured with immunoSEQ multiplex PCR; TCRdb has only the in-frame clones, and not every one. There are 45,000 to 55,000 clones in the sample, none observed a single time. The V gene's germline CDR1 is LNHNV and CDR2 YYDKDF (reference sequence). The V and J ends lost 4 bases and 6 bases, in that order; junction bases with no gene match: 9. The CDR3 extends over 14 amino acids. This receptor was identified in a man aged 40-49 years in good health, CMV-negative, and a related stem cell transplant donor. The rearrangement uses TRBV15 and TRBJ2-7, with 7 bases aligning to TRBD1. What was sequenced was PBMCs. The CDR3 is CATSTRQGSGEQYF. The CDR3 DNA sequence: TGTGCCACCAGCACAAGACAGGGATCGGGCGAGCAGTACTTC.